This T cell receptor (beta chain) was documented in a study of shared clonotypes between healthy human individuals. General study results and limits: A small donor pool kept down the genetic and exposure-history diversity that was represented.

Remarks on this clone: Its antigen is unknown.

The data were produced by immunoSEQ multiplex PCR, yet TCRdb's version contains in-frame clones alone and is incomplete. The sample holds approximately 1,000,000 clones; roughly 80% are singletons and the top ten take about 0.89%. The clonotype originates from a man in his late teens or twenties in good health. Some clones in this sample may be carry-over from other donors' samples. Sequenced: memory CD4+ T cells from PBMCs. Subset noted: CD45RA-negative fraction.

The CDR3 DNA reads as TGCGCCAGCAGTCTGACCCCCGGATATGAAAAACTGTTTTTT. This codes for CASSLTPGYEKLFF. J is TRBJ1-4 and V is TRBV5-1; no reliable D call. The CDR3 totals 14 residues. V lost 5 bases, J lost 6 bases, and 14 bases lay in between. Germline CDR1 is SGHRS and CDR2 is YFSETQ.